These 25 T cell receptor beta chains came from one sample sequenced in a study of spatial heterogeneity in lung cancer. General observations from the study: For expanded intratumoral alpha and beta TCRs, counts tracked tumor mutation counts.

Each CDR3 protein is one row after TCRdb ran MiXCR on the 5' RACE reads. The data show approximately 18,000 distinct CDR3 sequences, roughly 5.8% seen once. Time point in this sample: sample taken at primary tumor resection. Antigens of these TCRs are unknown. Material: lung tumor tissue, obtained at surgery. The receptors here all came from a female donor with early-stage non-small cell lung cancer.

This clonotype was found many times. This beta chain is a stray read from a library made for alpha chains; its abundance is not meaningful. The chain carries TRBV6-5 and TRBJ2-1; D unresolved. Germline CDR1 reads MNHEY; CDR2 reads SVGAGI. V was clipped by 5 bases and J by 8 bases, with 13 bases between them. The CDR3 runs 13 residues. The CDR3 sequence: CASSLVPRDEQFF. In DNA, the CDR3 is TGTGCCAGCAGTCTAGTTCCCCGGGATGAGCAGTTCTTC.

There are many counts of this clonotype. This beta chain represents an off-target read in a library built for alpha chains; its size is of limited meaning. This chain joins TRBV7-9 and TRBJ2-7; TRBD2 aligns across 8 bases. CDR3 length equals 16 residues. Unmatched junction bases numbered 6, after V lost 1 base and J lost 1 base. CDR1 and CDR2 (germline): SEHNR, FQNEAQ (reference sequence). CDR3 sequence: CASSLVVAGLSYEQYF. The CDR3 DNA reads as TGTGCCAGCAGCTTAGTCGTAGCGGGATTGTCCTACGAGCAGTACTTC. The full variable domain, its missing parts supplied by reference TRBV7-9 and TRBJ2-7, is DTGVSQNPRHKITKRGQNVTFRCDPISEHNRLYWYRQTLGQGPEFLTYFQNEAQLEKSRLLSDRFSAERPKGSFSTLEIQRTEQGDSAMYLCASSLVVAGLSYEQYFGPGTRLTVT.

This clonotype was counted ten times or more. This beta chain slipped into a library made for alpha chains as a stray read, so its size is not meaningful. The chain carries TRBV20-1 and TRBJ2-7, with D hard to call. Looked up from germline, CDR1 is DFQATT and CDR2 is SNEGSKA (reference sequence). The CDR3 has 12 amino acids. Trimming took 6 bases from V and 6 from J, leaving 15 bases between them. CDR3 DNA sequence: TGCAGTGCAAGGACCCTGACCTCCGAGCAGTACTTC. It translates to CSARTLTSEQYF.

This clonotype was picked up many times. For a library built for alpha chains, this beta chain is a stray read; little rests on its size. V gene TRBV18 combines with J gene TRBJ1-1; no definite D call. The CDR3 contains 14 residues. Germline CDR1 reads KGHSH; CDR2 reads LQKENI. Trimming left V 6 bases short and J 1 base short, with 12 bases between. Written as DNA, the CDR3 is TGTGCCAGCTCCTTCGAAAACACGAACACTGAAGCTTTCTTT. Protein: CASSFENTNTEAFF.

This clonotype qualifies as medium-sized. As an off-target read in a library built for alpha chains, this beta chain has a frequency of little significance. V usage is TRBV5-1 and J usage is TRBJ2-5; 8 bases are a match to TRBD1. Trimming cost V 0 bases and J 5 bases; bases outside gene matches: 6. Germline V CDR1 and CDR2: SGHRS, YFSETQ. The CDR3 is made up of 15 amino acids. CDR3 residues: CASSLGTGKVETQYF. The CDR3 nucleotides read TGCGCCAGCAGCTTGGGGACAGGGAAGGTCGAGACCCAGTACTTC.

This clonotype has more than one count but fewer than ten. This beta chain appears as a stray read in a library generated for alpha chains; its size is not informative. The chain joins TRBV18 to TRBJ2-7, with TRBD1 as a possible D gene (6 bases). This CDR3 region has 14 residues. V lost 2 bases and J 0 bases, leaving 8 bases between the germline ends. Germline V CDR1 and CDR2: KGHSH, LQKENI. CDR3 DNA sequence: TGTGCCAGCTCACCAAGGACAGACTCCTACGAGCAGTACTTC. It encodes CASSPRTDSYEQYF.

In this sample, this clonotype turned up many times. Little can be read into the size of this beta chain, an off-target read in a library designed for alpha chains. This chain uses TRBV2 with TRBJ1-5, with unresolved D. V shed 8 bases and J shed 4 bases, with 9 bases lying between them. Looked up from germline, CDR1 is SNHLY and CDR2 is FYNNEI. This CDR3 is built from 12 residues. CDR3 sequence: CASHEGNQPQHF. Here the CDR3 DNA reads TGTGCCAGCCACGAGGGAAATCAGCCCCAGCATTTT. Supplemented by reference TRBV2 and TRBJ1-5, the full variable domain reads EPEVTQTPSHQVTQMGQEVILRCVPISNHLYFYWYRQILGQKVEFLVSFYNNEISEKSEIFDDQFSVERPDGSNFTLKIRSTKLEDSAMYFCASHEGNQPQHFGDGTRLSIL.

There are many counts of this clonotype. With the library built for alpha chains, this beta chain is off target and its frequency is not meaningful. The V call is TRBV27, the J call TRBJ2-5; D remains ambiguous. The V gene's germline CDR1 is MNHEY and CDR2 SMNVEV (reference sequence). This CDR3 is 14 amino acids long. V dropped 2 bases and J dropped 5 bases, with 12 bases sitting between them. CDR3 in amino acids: CASSLNPRAETQYF. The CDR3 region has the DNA TGTGCCAGCAGTTTAAACCCCCGGGCGGAGACCCAGTACTTC.

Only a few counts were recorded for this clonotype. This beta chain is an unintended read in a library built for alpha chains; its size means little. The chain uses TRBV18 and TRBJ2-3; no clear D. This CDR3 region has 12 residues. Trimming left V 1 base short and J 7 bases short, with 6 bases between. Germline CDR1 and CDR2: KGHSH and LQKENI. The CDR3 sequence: CASSPQYHTQYF. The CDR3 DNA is TGTGCCAGCTCACCACAGTATCATACGCAGTATTTT.

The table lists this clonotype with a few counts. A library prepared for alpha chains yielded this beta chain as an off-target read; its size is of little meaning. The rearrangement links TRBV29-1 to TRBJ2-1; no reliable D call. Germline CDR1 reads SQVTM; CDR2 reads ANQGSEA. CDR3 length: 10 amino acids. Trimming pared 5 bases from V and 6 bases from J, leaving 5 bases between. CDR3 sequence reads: CSVSVNEQFF. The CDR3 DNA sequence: TGCAGCGTTTCGGTCAATGAGCAGTTCTTC.

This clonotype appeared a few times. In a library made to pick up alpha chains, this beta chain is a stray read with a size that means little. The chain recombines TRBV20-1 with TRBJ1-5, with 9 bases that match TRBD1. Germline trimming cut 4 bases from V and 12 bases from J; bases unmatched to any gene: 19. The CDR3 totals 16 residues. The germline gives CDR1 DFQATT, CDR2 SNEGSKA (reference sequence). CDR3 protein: CSATLDPYRGLPHQHF. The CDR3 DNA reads TGCAGTGCTACCCTCGACCCTTACAGGGGGCTCCCCCACCAGCATTTT.

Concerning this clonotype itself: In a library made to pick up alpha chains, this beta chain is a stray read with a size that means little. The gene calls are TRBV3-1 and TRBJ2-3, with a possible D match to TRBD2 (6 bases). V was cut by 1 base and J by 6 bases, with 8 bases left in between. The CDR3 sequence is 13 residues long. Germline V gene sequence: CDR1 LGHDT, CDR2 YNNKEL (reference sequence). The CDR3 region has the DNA TGTGCCAGCAGCCAAGGGAGGGCGGATACGCAGTATTTT. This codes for CASSQGRADTQYF.

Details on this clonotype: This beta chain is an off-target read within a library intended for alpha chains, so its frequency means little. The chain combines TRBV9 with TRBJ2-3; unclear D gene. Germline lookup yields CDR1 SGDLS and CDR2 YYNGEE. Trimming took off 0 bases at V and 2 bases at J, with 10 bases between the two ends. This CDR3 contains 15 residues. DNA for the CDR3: TGTGCCAGCAGCGTAGGTTCGGCCCTCACAGATACGCAGTATTTT. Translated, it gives CASSVGSALTDTQYF.

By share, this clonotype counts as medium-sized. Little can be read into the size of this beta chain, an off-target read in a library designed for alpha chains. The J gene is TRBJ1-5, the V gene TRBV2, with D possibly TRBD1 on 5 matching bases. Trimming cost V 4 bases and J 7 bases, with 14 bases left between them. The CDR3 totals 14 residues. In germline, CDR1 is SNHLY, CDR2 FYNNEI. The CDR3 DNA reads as TGTGCCAGCAGTGTAGGAGGGGTGAAGCAGCCCCAGCATTTT. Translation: CASSVGGVKQPQHF. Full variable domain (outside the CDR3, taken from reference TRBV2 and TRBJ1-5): EPEVTQTPSHQVTQMGQEVILRCVPISNHLYFYWYRQILGQKVEFLVSFYNNEISEKSEIFDDQFSVERPDGSNFTLKIRSTKLEDSAMYFCASSVGGVKQPQHFGDGTRLSIL.

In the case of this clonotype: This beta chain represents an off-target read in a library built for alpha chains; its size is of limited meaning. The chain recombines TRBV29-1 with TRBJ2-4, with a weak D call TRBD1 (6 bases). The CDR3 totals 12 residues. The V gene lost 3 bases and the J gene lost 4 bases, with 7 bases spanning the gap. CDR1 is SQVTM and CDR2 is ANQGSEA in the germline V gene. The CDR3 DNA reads TGCAGCGTTGAGGACAGAAAAAACATTCAGTACTTC. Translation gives CSVEDRKNIQYF.

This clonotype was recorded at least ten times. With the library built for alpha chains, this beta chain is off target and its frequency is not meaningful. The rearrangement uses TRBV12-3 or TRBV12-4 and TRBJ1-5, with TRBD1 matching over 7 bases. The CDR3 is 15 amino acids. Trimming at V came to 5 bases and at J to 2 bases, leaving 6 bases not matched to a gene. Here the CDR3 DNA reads TGTGCCAGCAGTCTCAACAGGGGCGGCAATCAGCCCCAGCATTTT. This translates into CASSLNRGGNQPQHF.

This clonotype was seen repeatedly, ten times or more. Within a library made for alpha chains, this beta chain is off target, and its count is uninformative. The CDR3 nucleotides read TGTGCCATCACCCCGCAGGAGGGATCGTCTGGCTACACCTTC. Translating it yields CAITPQEGSSGYTF. V and J are TRBV10-3 and TRBJ1-2, with D uncertain. From germline, CDR1 is ENHRY and CDR2 SYGVKD. Trimming took 7 bases from V and 7 from J, leaving 19 bases between them. The CDR3 spans 14 residues.

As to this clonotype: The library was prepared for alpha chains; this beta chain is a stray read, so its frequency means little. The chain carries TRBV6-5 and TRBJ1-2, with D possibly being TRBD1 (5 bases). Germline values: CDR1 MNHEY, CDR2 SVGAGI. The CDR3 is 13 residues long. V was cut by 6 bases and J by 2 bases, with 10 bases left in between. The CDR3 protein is CASSGAGNYGYTF. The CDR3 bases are TGTGCCAGCAGCGGAGCAGGGAACTATGGCTACACCTTC.

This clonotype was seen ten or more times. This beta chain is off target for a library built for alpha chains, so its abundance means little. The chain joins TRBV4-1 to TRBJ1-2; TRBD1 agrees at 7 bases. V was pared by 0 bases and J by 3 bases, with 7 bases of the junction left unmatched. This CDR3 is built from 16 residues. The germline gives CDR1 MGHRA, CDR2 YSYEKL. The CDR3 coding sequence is TGCGCCAGCAGCCAAGATCCGGGACAGAGATACTATGGCTACACCTTC. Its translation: CASSQDPGQRYYGYTF.

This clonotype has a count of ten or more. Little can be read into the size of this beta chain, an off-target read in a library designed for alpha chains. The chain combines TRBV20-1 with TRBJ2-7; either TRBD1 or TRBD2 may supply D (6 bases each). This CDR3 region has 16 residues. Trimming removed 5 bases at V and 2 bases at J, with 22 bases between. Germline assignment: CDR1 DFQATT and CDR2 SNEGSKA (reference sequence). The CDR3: CSAPRSGRGHTYEQYF. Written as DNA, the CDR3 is TGCAGTGCTCCTAGGTCGGGGCGGGGACATACCTACGAGCAGTACTTC.

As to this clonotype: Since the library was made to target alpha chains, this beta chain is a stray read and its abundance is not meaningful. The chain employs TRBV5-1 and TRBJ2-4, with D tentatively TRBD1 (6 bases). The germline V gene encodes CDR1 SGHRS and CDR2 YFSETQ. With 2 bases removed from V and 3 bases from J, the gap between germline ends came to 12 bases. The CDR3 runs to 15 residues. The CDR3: CASSLQGIGKNIQYF. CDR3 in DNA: TGCGCCAGCAGCTTACAGGGTATCGGCAAAAACATTCAGTACTTC.

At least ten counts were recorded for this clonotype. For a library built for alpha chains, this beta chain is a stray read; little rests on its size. The CDR3 DNA reads TGTGCCACCAGTGATTTGCACGATGAGCAGTTCTTC. This codes for CATSDLHDEQFF. The chain joins TRBV24-1 to TRBJ2-1; no definite D call. The CDR3 spans 12 residues. V was trimmed by 0 bases and J by 8 bases, leaving 4 bases between them. Per the germline V gene, CDR1 is KGHDR and CDR2 is SFDVKD.

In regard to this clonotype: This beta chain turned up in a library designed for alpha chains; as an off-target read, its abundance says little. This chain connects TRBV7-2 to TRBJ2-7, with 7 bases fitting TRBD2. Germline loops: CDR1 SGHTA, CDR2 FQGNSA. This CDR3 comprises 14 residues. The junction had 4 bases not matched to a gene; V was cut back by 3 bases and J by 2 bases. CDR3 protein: CASSFGGRPYEQYF. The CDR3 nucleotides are TGTGCCAGCAGCTTTGGCGGGAGACCCTACGAGCAGTACTTC.

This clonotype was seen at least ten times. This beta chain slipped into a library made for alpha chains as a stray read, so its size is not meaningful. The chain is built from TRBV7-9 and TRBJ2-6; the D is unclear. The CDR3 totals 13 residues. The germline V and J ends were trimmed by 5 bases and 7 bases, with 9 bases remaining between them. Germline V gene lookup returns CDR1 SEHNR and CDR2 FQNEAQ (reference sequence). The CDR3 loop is CASSPSRANVLTF. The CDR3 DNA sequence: TGTGCCAGCAGCCCGAGTAGAGCCAACGTCCTGACTTTC.

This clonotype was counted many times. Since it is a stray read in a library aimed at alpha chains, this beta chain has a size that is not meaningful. CDR3 DNA sequence: TGCAGTGCTAGAGAACCGGTAGGGAATGAGCAGTTCTTC. Translated, it gives CSAREPVGNEQFF. V is TRBV20-1 and J is TRBJ2-1, with D unresolved. Trimming removed 0 bases at V and 7 bases at J, with 10 bases between. CDR3 size: 13 residues. CDR1 is DFQATT and CDR2 is SNEGSKA in the germline V gene (reference sequence).